Below, 6 T cell receptor beta chains from the same sample are listed, as sequenced in a study of vaccination effects on CD4 cells after COVID-19. Clones were sequenced by immunoSEQ multiplex PCR, and TCRdb holds only the in-frame ones, with some missing. The sample consists of around 63,000 clones, over 70% of them appearing once. Antigen-specific CD4+ T cell clonotypes were called by their expansion after viral peptide-pool culture in ViraFEST. An approximately 10-day culture period preceded the isolation of CD4+ T cells. Among the vaccine recipients, none had a prior SARS-CoV-2 infection, and nucleocapsid antibodies were negative. No antigen is known for these receptors. Sequences were derived from CD4+ T cells from PBMCs cultured with HCoV-OC43 spike peptides, sampled before COVID-19 vaccination. As to subset: HCoV-OC43 spike overlapping peptide pool stimulation. These receptor sequences come from a human donor who received a COVID-19 vaccine.

A word on this clone: At the DNA level, this CDR3 is encoded by other sequences in the same sample as well. The chain combines TRBV5-1 with TRBJ2-3; a weak D match, TRBD1 (6 bases). Trimming took off 0 bases at V and 3 bases at J, with 11 bases between the two ends. The CDR3 is 15 residues long. Germline CDR1 reads SGHRS; CDR2 reads YFSETQ. CDR3 nucleotides: TGCGCCAGCAGCTTGGCCGGACAGTCTACAGATACGCAGTATTTT. Its translation is CASSLAGQSTDTQYF.

The chain is built from TRBV2 and TRBJ2-2, with 8 bases fitting TRBD1. The CDR3 runs 14 residues. Per germline, CDR1 SNHLY and CDR2 FYNNEI. Trimming cost V 4 bases and J 4 bases; bases outside gene matches: 2. The CDR3 DNA sequence: TGTGCCAGCAGTGTACAGGGGGGCACCGGGGAGCTGTTTTTT. It is translated as CASSVQGGTGELFF.

The chain joins TRBV6-5 to TRBJ1-6; no firm D call. This CDR3 region has 14 residues. The germline CDR1 and CDR2 sequences are MNHEY and SVGAGI. The V gene lost 5 bases and the J gene lost 9 bases, with 14 bases spanning the gap. CDR3: CASSQPWTGSPLHF. DNA for the CDR3: TGTGCCAGCAGTCAACCGTGGACGGGTTCACCCCTCCACTTT.

This clone was counted once. V usage is TRBV6-1 and J usage is TRBJ2-1; D possibly uses TRBD1 or TRBD2 (5 bases each). V was pared by 3 bases and J by 4 bases, with 13 bases between. The germline V gene has CDR1 MNHNS and CDR2 SASEGT. The CDR3 consists of 15 residues. The CDR3 loop reads CASSEGRVEYNEQFF. CDR3 coding DNA: TGTGCCAGCAGTGAGGGACGGGTAGAGTACAATGAGCAGTTCTTC.

This chain uses TRBV9 with TRBJ1-6, with 8 bases aligning to TRBD1. CDR1 is SGDLS and CDR2 is YYNGEE in the germline V gene. The CDR3 consists of 19 residues. With 4 bases clipped from V and 1 base from J, the junction kept 13 bases outside the gene matches. CDR3 loop: CASSPTSTGEWSYNSPLHF. Here the CDR3 DNA reads TGTGCCAGCAGCCCAACTTCGACAGGGGAATGGTCCTATAATTCACCCCTCCACTTT.

In DNA form, the CDR3 reads TGTGCCAGTAGTATGATAAGGGCCTCCGGGATGAACACTGAAGCTTTCTTT. This gives the protein CASSMIRASGMNTEAFF. The chain links TRBV19 to TRBJ1-1; D is unresolved. Looked up from germline, CDR1 is LNHDA and CDR2 is SQIVND (reference sequence). The CDR3 is 17 amino acids. Trimming cost V 3 bases and J 0 bases, with 17 bases left between them.